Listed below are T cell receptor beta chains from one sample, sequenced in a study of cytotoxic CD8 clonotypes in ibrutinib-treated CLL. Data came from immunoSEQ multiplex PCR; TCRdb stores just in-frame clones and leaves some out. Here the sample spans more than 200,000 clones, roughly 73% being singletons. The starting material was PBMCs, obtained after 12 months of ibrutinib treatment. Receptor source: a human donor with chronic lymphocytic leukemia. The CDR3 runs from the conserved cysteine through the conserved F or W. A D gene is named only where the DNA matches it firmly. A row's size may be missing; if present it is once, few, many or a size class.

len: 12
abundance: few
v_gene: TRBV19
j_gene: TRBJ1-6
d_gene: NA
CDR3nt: TGTGCCAGTAGTATTGGGGAGTCACCCCTCCACTTT
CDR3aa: CASSIGESPLHF

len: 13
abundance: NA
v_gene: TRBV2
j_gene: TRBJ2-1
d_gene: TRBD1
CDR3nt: TGTGCCAGCGGCGGGACAGGGCGCAATGAGCAGTTCTTC
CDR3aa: CASGGTGRNEQFF

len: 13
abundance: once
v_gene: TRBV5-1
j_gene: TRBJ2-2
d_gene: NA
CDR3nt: TGCGCCAGCAGCTTCCCATCCACCGGGGAGCTGTTTTTT
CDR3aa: CASSFPSTGELFF

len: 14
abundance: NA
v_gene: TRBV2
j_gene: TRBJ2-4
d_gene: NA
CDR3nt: TGTGCCAGCAGTACACAGGGAGGGAAAAACATTCAGTACTTC
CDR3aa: CASSTQGGKNIQYF

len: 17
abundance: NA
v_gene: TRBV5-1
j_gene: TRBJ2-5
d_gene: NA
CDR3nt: TGCGCCAGCAGCTTGGCCTTTCACAGGGTTGGGGAAGAGACCCAGTACTTC
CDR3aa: CASSLAFHRVGEETQYF

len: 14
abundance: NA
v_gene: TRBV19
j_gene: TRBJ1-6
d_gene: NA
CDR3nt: TGTGCCGGATCAGGCGGGGTTGGGTACTCACCCCTCCACTTT
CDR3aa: CAGSGGVGYSPLHF

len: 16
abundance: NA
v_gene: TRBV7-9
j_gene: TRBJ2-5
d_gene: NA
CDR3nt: TGTGCCAGCAGCTCCGGGTATCGGGGGCGCAGAGAGACCCAGTACTTC
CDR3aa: CASSSGYRGRRETQYF

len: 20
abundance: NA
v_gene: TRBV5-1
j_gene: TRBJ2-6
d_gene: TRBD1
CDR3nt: TGCGCCAGCAGCTTGCCCCCTCCCGGACAGGGACCCTCTGGGGCCAACGTCCTGACTTTC
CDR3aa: CASSLPPPGQGPSGANVLTF

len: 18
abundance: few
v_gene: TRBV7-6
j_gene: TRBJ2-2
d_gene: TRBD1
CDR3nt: TGTGCCAGCAGCTTAGCCCGACCGATGACAGGGGAAACCGGGGAGCTGTTTTTT
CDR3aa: CASSLARPMTGETGELFF

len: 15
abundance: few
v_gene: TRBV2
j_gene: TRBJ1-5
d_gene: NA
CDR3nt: TGTGCCAGCAGTGAAATCGGGGATCGCAATCAGCCCCAGCATTTT
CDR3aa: CASSEIGDRNQPQHF

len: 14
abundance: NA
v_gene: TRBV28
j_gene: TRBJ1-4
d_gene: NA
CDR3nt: TGTGCCAGCAGTTCCACAACGTTGGGCGAAAAACTGTTTTTT
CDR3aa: CASSSTTLGEKLFF

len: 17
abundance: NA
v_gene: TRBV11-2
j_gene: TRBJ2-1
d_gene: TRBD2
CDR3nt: TGTGCCAGCAGCTTAGGAATGGGTCTAGCGGATTACAATGAGCAGTTCTTC
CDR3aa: CASSLGMGLADYNEQFF

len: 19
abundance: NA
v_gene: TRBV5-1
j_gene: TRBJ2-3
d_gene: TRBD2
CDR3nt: TGCGCCAGCAGCTTGGGCCTAGCGGGAGGGATAGTTGGCACAGATACGCAGTATTTT
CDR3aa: CASSLGLAGGIVGTDTQYF

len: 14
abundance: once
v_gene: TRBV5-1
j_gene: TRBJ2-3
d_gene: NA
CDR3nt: TGCGCCAGCAGCTCCGATCAGGGTTCAGATACGCAGTATTTT
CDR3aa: CASSSDQGSDTQYF

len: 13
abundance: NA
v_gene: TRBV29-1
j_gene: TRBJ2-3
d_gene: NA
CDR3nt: TGCAGCGTTGTGGCCCCCGGCACAGATACGCAGTATTTT
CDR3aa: CSVVAPGTDTQYF

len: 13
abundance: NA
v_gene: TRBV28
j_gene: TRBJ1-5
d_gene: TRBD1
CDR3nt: TGTGCCAGCCAGGGACAGGGGAGAGAGCCCCAGCATTTT
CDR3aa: CASQGQGREPQHF